Presented here are 13 T cell receptor beta chains from one specimen sequenced in a study of blood T cell repertoires in COVID-19. The assay was immunoSEQ multiplex PCR, and TCRdb's table has in-frame clones only and misses some. Of 200,000 to 300,000 clones detected, around 87% appear once; the ten largest clones hold 2.5% to 3.5%. Material: peripheral blood. These receptors originate from a woman in her 30s who had recovered from COVID-19.

This chain links TRBV6-5 with TRBJ1-6; D unclear. The CDR3 contains 14 residues. V was pared by 8 bases and J by 6 bases, with 14 bases between. Germline-derived CDR1 and CDR2 are MNHEY and SVGAGI. The CDR3 is CASVAGQTNSPLHF. DNA for the CDR3: TGTGCCAGCGTCGCAGGCCAGACTAATTCACCCCTCCACTTT.

The chain joins TRBV5-4 to TRBJ2-1; 10 bases agree with TRBD2. Germline CDR1 SGHNT, CDR2 YYREEE (reference sequence). The CDR3 covers 16 residues. The CDR3 DNA reads TGTGTCAGTTCCGGCCCCGGGACTAGCGACCACAATGAGCAGTTCTTC. This gives the protein CVSSGPGTSDHNEQFF.

The chain carries TRBV18 and TRBJ1-2, with D maybe TRBD1 (6 bases). In germline, CDR1 is KGHSH, CDR2 LQKENI. V gave up 3 bases and J gave up 4 bases, with 18 bases separating them. The CDR3 covers 16 residues. The CDR3 nucleotides read TGTGCCAGCTCACCCTTTAAAGGGGGTGTGAGCTATGGCTACACCTTC. Translating it yields CASSPFKGGVSYGYTF.

The chain employs TRBV6-1 and TRBJ2-3, with 7 bases lining up with TRBD2. CDR3 length: 15 amino acids. The germline gives CDR1 MNHNS, CDR2 SASEGT. The J segment lost 3 bases and the V segment lost 8 bases, leaving 11 bases of the junction unmatched. CDR3: CASLGRGPLTDTQYF. The CDR3, as DNA: TGTGCCAGCTTAGGGAGGGGCCCGTTAACAGATACGCAGTATTTT.

The chain couples TRBV2 to TRBJ1-5; 7 bases match TRBD1. Germline V gene sequence: CDR1 SNHLY, CDR2 FYNNEI. Germline trimming cut 6 bases from V and 1 base from J; bases unmatched to any gene: 12. The CDR3 is 17 residues long. The CDR3 DNA is TGTGCCAGCAGCACGAGACAGGGACAGTCGAGCAATCAGCCCCAGCATTTT. Translating it yields CASSTRQGQSSNQPQHF.

The chain combines TRBV21-1 with TRBJ1-4. TRBV21-1 is flagged as a pseudogene. This CDR3 has 12 amino acids. The CDR3 loop reads CASIQGGEKLFF. The DNA for the CDR3 is TGTGCCAGCATACAAGGAGGAGAAAAACTGTTTTTT.

This clone was seen only a few times. This chain joins TRBV5-4 and TRBJ2-5; 7 bases agree with TRBD1. CDR1 is SGHNT and CDR2 is YYREEE in the germline V gene (reference sequence). This CDR3 is built from 16 residues. Trimming cost V 4 bases and J 1 base; bases outside gene matches: 10. The chain's CDR3 is CASSQQWTGSQETQYF. CDR3 DNA sequence: TGTGCCAGCAGCCAACAGTGGACAGGCTCCCAAGAGACCCAGTACTTC.

This chain links TRBV5-4 with TRBJ2-5; 11 bases agree with TRBD1. V lost 2 bases to trimming and J lost 3 bases; unmatched junction nucleotides: 3. Germline V gives CDR1 SGHNT, CDR2 YYREEE (reference sequence). The CDR3 covers 15 residues. In DNA, the CDR3 is TGTGCCAGCAGCTTCCCGGGACAGGGGGAAGAGACCCAGTACTTC. Its protein product is CASSFPGQGEETQYF.

CDR3 in amino acids: CASSVVGSDEAFF. Written as DNA, the CDR3 is TGTGCCAGCAGCGTAGTCGGCAGCGATGAAGCTTTCTTT. The V gene is TRBV9, the J gene TRBJ1-1; D is unresolved. The V end lost 0 bases, the J end lost 7 bases, and 10 bases lay between the germline ends. Germline loops: CDR1 SGDLS, CDR2 YYNGEE. CDR3 length: 13 amino acids.

This rearrangement joins TRBV10-3 to TRBJ1-4; the D gene is possibly TRBD1 (6 bases). Trimming left V 3 bases short and J 8 bases short, with 16 bases between. This CDR3 is 15 amino acids long. CDR1 is ENHRY, CDR2 SYGVKD, per germline. CDR3 sequence: CAISDLGRGEEKLFF. DNA for the CDR3: TGTGCCATCAGTGATTTGGGCAGGGGAGAAGAAAAACTGTTTTTT.

This rearrangement joins TRBV27 to TRBJ1-1; D possibly corresponds to TRBD1 (5 bases). The CDR3 totals 13 residues. Germline CDR1 is MNHEY and CDR2 is SMNVEV (reference sequence). V was trimmed by 11 bases and J by 0 bases, leaving 13 bases between them. CDR3 amino acids: CAPRRDLNTEAFF. The CDR3, as DNA: TGTGCCCCGCGGAGGGACTTGAACACTGAAGCTTTCTTT.

The chain recombines TRBV19 with TRBJ2-1, with D possibly matching TRBD2 (5 bases). This CDR3 has 15 residues. Trimming shortened V by 7 bases and J by 5 bases, and 18 bases separated the two germline ends. Germline V CDR1 and CDR2: LNHDA, SQIVND (reference sequence). The CDR3 bases are TGTGCCAGTACCCTCGGGCAGACTACCAACAATGAGCAGTTCTTC. It yields the protein CASTLGQTTNNEQFF.

The CDR3 loop reads CASSDGTDTDTQYF. CDR3 DNA: TGTGCCAGCAGTGACGGGACAGACACAGATACGCAGTATTTT. This sequence joins TRBV6-4 and TRBJ2-3, with 7 bases that match TRBD1. Trimming took 2 bases from V and 2 from J; bases not matched to a gene: 1. The germline gives CDR1 MRHNA, CDR2 SNTAGT. The CDR3 has 14 amino acids.